The 7 T cell receptor beta chains below all came from one sample that was sequenced in a study of T cell repertoires in cytomegalovirus infection. Their target antigens are unknown. TCRdb analysed the reads with MiXCR anew, one entry per CDR3 protein. This table has 750,000 to 900,000 distinct CDR3 sequences, under 35% appearing once. The sample consisted of cultured CD8+ T cells from PBMCs, taken from culture after CMV antigen stimulation. The source of these receptors is a human donor in good health (CMV status not recorded). Some clones in this sample may be carry-over from other donors' samples.

This clonotype was detected a few times. V is TRBV4-3 and J is TRBJ1-1; no reliable D call. The CDR3 is 14 amino acids. CDR1 is LGHNA, CDR2 YSLEER, per germline. With 4 bases removed from V and 1 base from J, the gap between germline ends came to 10 bases. In nucleotides, the CDR3 is TGCGCCAGCAGCCTGCAATTAAGGAACACTGAAGCTTTCTTT. It translates to CASSLQLRNTEAFF.

The chain joins TRBV6-2 or TRBV6-3 to TRBJ2-1; TRBD2 aligns across 7 bases. The CDR3 has 15 amino acids. Per germline, CDR1 MNHEY and CDR2 SVGEGT. V lost 2 bases, J lost 3 bases, and 4 bases stayed unmatched. This CDR3 reads CASSYQPGGYNEQFF. The CDR3, as DNA: TGTGCCAGCAGTTACCAGCCGGGAGGCTACAATGAGCAGTTCTTC.

The genes are TRBV25-1 and TRBJ1-2, with no clear D. CDR1 is MGHDK, CDR2 SYGVNS, per germline. The ends were cut back, 0 bases at V and 0 bases at J, with 8 bases in the middle. This CDR3 region has 15 residues. The CDR3, as DNA: TGTGCCAGCAGTGAATATGGAGGAGCTAACTATGGCTACACCTTC. Its protein product is CASSEYGGANYGYTF.

The genes are TRBV19 and TRBJ1-2, with D unclear. CDR3 length equals 12 residues. The V gene's germline CDR1 is LNHDA and CDR2 SQIVND (reference sequence). Deletions cut 8 bases from V and 2 bases from J, with 9 bases between. The DNA of the CDR3 is TGTGCCAGTTCGGACCGAAACTATGGCTACACCTTC. Protein product: CASSDRNYGYTF.

This clonotype occurred many times. This sequence joins TRBV7-2 and TRBJ1-2, with no clear D. CDR1 SGHTA and CDR2 FQGNSA come from the germline V gene. CDR3 length: 16 amino acids. The CDR3 here is CATKLPGRSGDYGYTF. CDR3 bases: TGTGCAACCAAATTGCCCGGGAGGAGTGGGGATTATGGCTACACCTTC.

The table lists this clonotype with a few counts. The genes are TRBV4-2 and TRBJ1-6; D ambiguous. CDR1 LGHNA and CDR2 YNFKEQ come from the germline V gene. V gave up 0 bases and J gave up 9 bases, with 12 bases separating them. CDR3 length: 15 residues. Here the CDR3 reads CASSQDRTVGSPLHF. In nucleotides, the CDR3 is TGTGCCAGCAGCCAAGATAGAACAGTGGGTTCACCCCTCCACTTT.

The chain carries TRBV5-6 and TRBJ2-3, with 12 positions matching TRBD1. The CDR3 extends over 17 amino acids. Germline assignment: CDR1 SGHDT and CDR2 YYEEEE. After removal of 4 bases from V and 4 bases from J, the junction contained 10 bases not matched to a gene. The CDR3 here is CASSPPPGQGASDTQYF. CDR3 DNA sequence: TGTGCCAGCAGCCCCCCTCCGGGACAGGGGGCGTCAGATACGCAGTATTTT.